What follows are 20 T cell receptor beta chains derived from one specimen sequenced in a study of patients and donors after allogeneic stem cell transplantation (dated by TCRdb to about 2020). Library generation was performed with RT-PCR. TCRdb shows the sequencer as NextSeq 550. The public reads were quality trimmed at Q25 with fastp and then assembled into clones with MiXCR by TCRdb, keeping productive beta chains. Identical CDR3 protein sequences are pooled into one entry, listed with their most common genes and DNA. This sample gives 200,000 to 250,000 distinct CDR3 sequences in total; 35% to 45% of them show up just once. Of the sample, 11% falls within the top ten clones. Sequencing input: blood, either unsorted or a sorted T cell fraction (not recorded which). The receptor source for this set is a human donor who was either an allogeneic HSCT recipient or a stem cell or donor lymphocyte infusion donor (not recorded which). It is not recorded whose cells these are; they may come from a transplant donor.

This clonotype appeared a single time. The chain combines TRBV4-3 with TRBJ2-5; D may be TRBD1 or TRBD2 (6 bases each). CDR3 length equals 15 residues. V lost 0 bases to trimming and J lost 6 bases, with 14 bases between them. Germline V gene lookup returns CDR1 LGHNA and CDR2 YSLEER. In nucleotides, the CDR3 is TGCGCCAGCAGCCAAGATGGTACAGGGAGGAAGACCCAGTACTTC. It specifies CASSQDGTGRKTQYF.

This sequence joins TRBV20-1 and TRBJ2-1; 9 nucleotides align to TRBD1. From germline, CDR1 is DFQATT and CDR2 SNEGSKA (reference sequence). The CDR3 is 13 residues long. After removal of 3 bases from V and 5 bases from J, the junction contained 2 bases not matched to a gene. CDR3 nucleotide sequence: TGCAGTGCTAGGGGGACAGGGAACAATGAGCAGTTCTTC. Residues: CSARGTGNNEQFF.

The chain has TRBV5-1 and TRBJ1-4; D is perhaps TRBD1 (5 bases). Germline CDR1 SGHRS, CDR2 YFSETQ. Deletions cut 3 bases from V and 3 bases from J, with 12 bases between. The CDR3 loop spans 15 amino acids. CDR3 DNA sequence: TGCGCCAGCAGCTCAAAACAGGAAGCTAATGAAAAACTGTTTTTT. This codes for CASSSKQEANEKLFF.

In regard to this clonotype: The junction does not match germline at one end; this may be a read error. CDR3 nucleotide sequence: TGCGCAACAGGGCCCAATGAGCAGTTCTTC. Translating it yields CATGPNEQFF. This chain connects TRBV7-9 to TRBJ2-1; D perhaps matches TRBD1 (6 bases). The germline V gene has CDR1 SEHNR and CDR2 FQNEAQ (reference sequence). The CDR3 extends over 10 amino acids.

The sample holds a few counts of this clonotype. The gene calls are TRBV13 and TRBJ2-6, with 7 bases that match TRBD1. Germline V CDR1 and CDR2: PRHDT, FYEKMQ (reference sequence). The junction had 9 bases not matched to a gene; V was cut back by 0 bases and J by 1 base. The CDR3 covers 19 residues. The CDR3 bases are TGTGCCAGCAGCTTAGGCAGGACAGGCTTAATATCTGGGGCCAACGTCCTGACTTTC. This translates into CASSLGRTGLISGANVLTF.

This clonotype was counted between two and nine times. The CDR3 sequence: CASSERFRTGIVNYGYTF. The CDR3 DNA sequence: TGTGCCAGCAGTGAAAGGTTTAGGACAGGAATTGTCAACTATGGCTACACCTTC. The rearrangement joins TRBV6-1 to TRBJ1-2; 7 bases fit TRBD1. The germline V gene encodes CDR1 MNHNS and CDR2 SASEGT. The V segment lost 2 bases and the J segment 2 bases; nucleotides outside the gene matches: 14. The CDR3 spans 18 residues.

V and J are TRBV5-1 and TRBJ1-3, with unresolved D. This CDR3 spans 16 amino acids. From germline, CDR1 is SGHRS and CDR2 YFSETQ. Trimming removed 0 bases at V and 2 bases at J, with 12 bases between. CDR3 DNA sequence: TGCGCCAGCAGCTTGGGGCCCCAGCCCACTGGAAACACCATATATTTT. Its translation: CASSLGPQPTGNTIYF. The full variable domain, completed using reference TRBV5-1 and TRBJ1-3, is KAGVTQTPRYLIKTRGQQVTLSCSPISGHRSVSWYQQTPGQGLQFLFEYFSETQRNKGNFPGRFSGRQFSNSRSEMNVSTLELGDSALYLCASSLGPQPTGNTIYFGEGSWLTVV.

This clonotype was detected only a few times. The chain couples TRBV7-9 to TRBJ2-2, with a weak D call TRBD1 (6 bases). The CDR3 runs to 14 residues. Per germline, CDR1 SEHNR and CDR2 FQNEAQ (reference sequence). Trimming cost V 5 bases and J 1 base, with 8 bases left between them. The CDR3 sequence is CASSPQGNTGELFF. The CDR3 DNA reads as TGTGCCAGCAGCCCACAGGGGAACACCGGGGAGCTGTTTTTT.

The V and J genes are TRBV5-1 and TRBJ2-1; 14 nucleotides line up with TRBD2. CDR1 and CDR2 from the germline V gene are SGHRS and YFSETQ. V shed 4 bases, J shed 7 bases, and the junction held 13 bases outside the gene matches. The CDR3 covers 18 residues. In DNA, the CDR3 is TGCGCCAGCAGCCCTCCACCGGGACTAGCGGGGGCCCTTAATGAGCAGTTCTTC. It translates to CASSPPPGLAGALNEQFF.

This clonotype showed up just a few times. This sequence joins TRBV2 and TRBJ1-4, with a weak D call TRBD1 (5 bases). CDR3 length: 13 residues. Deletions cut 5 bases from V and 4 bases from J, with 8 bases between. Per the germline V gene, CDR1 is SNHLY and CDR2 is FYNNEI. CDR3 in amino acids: CASSTDSNEKLFF. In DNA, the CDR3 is TGTGCCAGCAGTACTGACAGTAATGAAAAACTGTTTTTT. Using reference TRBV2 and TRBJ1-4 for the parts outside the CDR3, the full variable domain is EPEVTQTPSHQVTQMGQEVILRCVPISNHLYFYWYRQILGQKVEFLVSFYNNEISEKSEIFDDQFSVERPDGSNFTLKIRSTKLEDSAMYFCASSTDSNEKLFFGSGTQLSVL.

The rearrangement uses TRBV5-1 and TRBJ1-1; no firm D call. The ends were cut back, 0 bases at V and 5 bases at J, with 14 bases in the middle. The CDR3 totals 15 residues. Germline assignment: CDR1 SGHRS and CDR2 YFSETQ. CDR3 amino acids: CASSLEGVSTTEAFF. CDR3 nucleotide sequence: TGCGCCAGCAGCTTGGAGGGTGTTTCAACGACTGAAGCTTTCTTT.

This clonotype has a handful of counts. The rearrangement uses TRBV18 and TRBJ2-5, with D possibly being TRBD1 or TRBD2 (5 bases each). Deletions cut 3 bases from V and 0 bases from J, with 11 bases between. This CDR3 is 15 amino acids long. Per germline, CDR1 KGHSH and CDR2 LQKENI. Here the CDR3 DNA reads TGTGCCAGCTCACCTTGGGGACGGGACCAAGAGACCCAGTACTTC. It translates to CASSPWGRDQETQYF.

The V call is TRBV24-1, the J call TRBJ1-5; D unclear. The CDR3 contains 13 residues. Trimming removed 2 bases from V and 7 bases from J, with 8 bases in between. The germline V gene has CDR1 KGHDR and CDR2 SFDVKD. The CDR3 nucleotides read TGTGCCACCAGTGATTGGGGAAGCCAGCCCCAGCATTTT. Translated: CATSDWGSQPQHF.

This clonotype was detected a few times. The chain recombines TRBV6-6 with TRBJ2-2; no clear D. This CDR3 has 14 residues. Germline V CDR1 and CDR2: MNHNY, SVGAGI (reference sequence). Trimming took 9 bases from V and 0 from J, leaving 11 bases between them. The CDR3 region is CASFARPNTGELFF. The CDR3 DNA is TGTGCCAGTTTTGCCAGACCGAACACCGGGGAGCTGTTTTTT.

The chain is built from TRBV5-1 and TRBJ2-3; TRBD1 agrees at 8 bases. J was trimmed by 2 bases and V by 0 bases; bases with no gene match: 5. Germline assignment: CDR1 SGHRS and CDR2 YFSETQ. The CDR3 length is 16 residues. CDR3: CASSLGTGPHTDTQYF. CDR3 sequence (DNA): TGCGCCAGCAGCTTGGGGACAGGGCCCCACACAGATACGCAGTATTTT. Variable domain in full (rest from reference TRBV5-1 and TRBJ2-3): KAGVTQTPRYLIKTRGQQVTLSCSPISGHRSVSWYQQTPGQGLQFLFEYFSETQRNKGNFPGRFSGRQFSNSRSEMNVSTLELGDSALYLCASSLGTGPHTDTQYFGPGTRLTVL.

The CDR3 region has the DNA TGTGCCAGCAGTTTATTGGAGTCCTATGGCTACACCTTC. Its protein product is CASSLLESYGYTF. The V call is TRBV12-3 or TRBV12-4, the J call TRBJ1-2; no clear D gene. The ends were cut back, 2 bases at V and 4 bases at J, with 8 bases in the middle. The CDR3 is 13 residues long.

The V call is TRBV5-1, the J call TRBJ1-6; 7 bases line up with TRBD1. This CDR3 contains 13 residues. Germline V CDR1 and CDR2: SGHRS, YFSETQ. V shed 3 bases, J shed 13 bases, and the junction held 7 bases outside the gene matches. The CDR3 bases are TGCGCCAGCAGCTATAGACAGGGCTTCCCCCTCCACTTT. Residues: CASSYRQGFPLHF.

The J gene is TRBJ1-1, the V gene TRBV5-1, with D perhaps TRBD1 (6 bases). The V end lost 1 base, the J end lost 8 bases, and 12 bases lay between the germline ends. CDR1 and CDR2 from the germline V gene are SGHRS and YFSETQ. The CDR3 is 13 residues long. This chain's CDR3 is CASSLTGAGEAFF. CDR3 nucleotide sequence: TGCGCCAGCAGCTTGACGGGGGCCGGGGAAGCTTTCTTT.

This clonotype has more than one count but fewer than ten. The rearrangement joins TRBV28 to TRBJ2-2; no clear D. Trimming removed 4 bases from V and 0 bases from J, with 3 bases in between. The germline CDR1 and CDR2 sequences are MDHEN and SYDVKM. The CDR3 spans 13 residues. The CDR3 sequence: CASSSANTGELFF. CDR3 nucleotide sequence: TGTGCCAGCAGTTCAGCGAACACCGGGGAGCTGTTTTTT.

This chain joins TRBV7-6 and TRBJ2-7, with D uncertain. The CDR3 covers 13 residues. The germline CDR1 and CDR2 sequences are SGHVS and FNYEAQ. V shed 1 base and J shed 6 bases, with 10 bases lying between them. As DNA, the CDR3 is TGTGCCAGCAGCTTAGTGGCTGTCTCCGAGCAGTACTTC. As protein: CASSLVAVSEQYF.